This TCR beta chain was identified during a study of human T cells and chemical hapten exposure. As for the study in general: Minor pooled library volume differences mainly drove per-sample TCR yield variation.

Findings of the study overall: Following DPC sensitization, TCRs present above 1 in 1000 frequency showed no change.

Between the trimmed V and J ends, which lost 2 bases and 5 bases, there was a span of 15 bases. Per the germline V gene, CDR1 is MRHNA and CDR2 is SNTAGT. The CDR3 runs to 15 residues. One entry per CDR3 protein, called by TCRdb with MiXCR from the RACE reads. The sample includes some 330,000 distinct CDR3 sequences, 4.5% to 5.5% of them seen just once. With respect to this clonotype: Its antigen is not identified.

The time point was: pre-sensitization, week 0. Treatment given: therapeutic diphenylcyclopropenone sensitization with weekly scalp DPC. Unfractionated whole blood was the source of the extracted total RNA. The sequenced sample was whole blood, obtained in connection with sensitization to the hapten diphenylcyclopropenone (DPC). This receptor was taken from a woman younger than 35 with alopecia areata. Some clones in this sample may be carry-over from other donors' samples. The V gene is TRBV6-4, the J gene TRBJ2-5; a weak D match, TRBD2 (7 bases). CDR3 nucleotide sequence: TGTGCCAGCAGTGACGGAACGGGGGGCATGGAGACCCAGTACTTC. Translated, it gives CASSDGTGGMETQYF.